This T cell receptor (beta chain) was obtained from a study of blood T cell repertoires in COVID-19. The CDR3 is made up of 15 amino acids. V gave up 0 bases and J gave up 3 bases, with 12 bases separating them. The germline V gene encodes CDR1 GTSNPN and CDR2 SVGIG (reference sequence). The table lists this clone with a count of one. Clones were read by immunoSEQ multiplex PCR, and TCRdb kept only the in-frame ones, dropping some. The sample carries 100,000 or so clones, around 89% recorded once. This chain joins TRBV30 and TRBJ1-3; D gene unclear. The sequenced sample consisted of peripheral blood. The TCR comes from a man aged 60 to 69 with acute or convalescent COVID-19. CDR3 bases: TGTGCCTGGAGTGTTGGCAGATCGGGTGGAAACACCATATATTTT. As protein: CAWSVGRSGGNTIYF.